This TCR beta chain derives from a study of T cells in localized non-small cell lung cancer. Study results and caveats: Because only a single region of the tumor was sequenced, heterogeneity remains possible. In adjacent lung appeared a median 57 of the top 100 tumor clones. Tumor showed lower T cell clonality than uninvolved adjacent lung, where it was highest. The study linked higher blood T cell density to longer overall survival.

The CDR3 loop spans 16 amino acids. Per the germline V gene, CDR1 is SGHTA and CDR2 is FQGNSA. V lost 1 base to trimming and J lost 5 bases; unmatched junction nucleotides: 8. Comment on this clone: Its antigen is not identified.

Profiled with immunoSEQ multiplex PCR; TCRdb holds only in-frame clones, not every one. The sample consists of 50,000 to 75,000 clones, roughly 89% of them appearing once. The clonotype comes from a man aged 40 to 70 with stage I squamous cell lung carcinoma. Material: peripheral blood, obtained before any cancer treatment. This chain uses TRBV7-2 with TRBJ2-4; 7 nucleotides agree with TRBD2. The CDR3 DNA is TGTGCCAGCAGCTTAGAAGCTCGGGAGGTTCAAAACATTCAGTACTTC. It specifies CASSLEAREVQNIQYF. Looking up the rest from reference TRBV7-2 and TRBJ2-4 gives the full variable domain: GAGVSQSPSNKVTEKGKDVELRCDPISGHTALYWYRQSLGQGLEFLIYFQGNSAPDKSGLPSDRFSAERTGGSVSTLTIQRTQQEDSAVYLCASSLEAREVQNIQYFGAGTRLSVL.